These 18 T cell receptor beta chains came from one sample sequenced in a study of human T cells and chemical hapten exposure. Each CDR3 protein is one row after TCRdb ran MiXCR on the RACE reads. Seen here are about 82,000 distinct CDR3 sequences, approximately 12% observed once, and the top ten hold roughly 4.2%. Time point given: patch test 1, 2 weeks after DPC sensitization. Noted treatment: therapeutic diphenylcyclopropenone sensitization with weekly scalp DPC. The sequenced sample was whole blood, obtained in connection with sensitization to the hapten diphenylcyclopropenone (DPC). Source of these receptors: a woman between 45 and 60 years old with alopecia areata. Some clones in this sample may be carry-over from other donors' samples.

This clonotype was found many times. The chain is built from TRBV6-1 and TRBJ2-7; D gene ambiguous. V was clipped by 3 bases and J by 7 bases, with 13 bases between them. CDR1 is MNHNS and CDR2 is SASEGT in the germline V gene. The CDR3 totals 13 residues. CDR3 sequence: CASSDDRLGEQYF. The CDR3 DNA sequence: TGTGCCAGCAGTGACGACCGGTTGGGTGAGCAGTACTTC.

The chain joins TRBV5-6 to TRBJ2-1; D is tentatively TRBD1 or TRBD2 (5 bases each). The CDR3 has 14 residues. Looked up from germline, CDR1 is SGHDT and CDR2 is YYEEEE. The V end lost 0 bases, the J end lost 9 bases, and 13 bases lay between the germline ends. The CDR3 region has the DNA TGTGCCAGCAGCTTGGGACAGATCCGGGGTGAGCAGTTCTTC. As protein: CASSLGQIRGEQFF.

In this sample, this clonotype turned up many times. This rearrangement joins TRBV12-3 or TRBV12-4 to TRBJ1-1; D is undetermined. Trimming took 5 bases from V and 0 from J, leaving 13 bases between them. This CDR3 is 15 amino acids long. The CDR3 region is CASSASDLLNTEAFF. The CDR3 bases are TGTGCCAGCAGTGCCTCGGACCTCCTGAACACTGAAGCTTTCTTT.

The V call is TRBV29-1, the J call TRBJ1-2, with no clear D. Germline-derived CDR1 and CDR2 are SQVTM and ANQGSEA. The ends were cut back, 3 bases at V and 4 bases at J, with 9 bases in the middle. This CDR3 has 12 amino acids. As DNA, the CDR3 is TGCAGCGTTGAGGTGCACTTCTATGGCTACACCTTC. It translates to CSVEVHFYGYTF.

This clonotype was observed at least ten times. The chain is built from TRBV5-6 and TRBJ1-1; D uncertain. Germline V gene lookup returns CDR1 SGHDT and CDR2 YYEEEE. This CDR3 has 11 amino acids. Trimming cost V 0 bases and J 8 bases, with 5 bases left between them. In DNA form, the CDR3 reads TGTGCCAGCAGCTTGGACAGCGAAGCTTTCTTT. Protein sequence: CASSLDSEAFF.

This chain uses TRBV20-1 with TRBJ2-7; 12 bases fit TRBD2. The CDR3 is made up of 17 amino acids. J lost 5 bases, V lost 6 bases, and 17 bases had no gene match. The V gene's germline CDR1 is DFQATT and CDR2 SNEGSKA (reference sequence). CDR3 DNA: TGCAGTGCGACCCAGGCTAGCGGGAGGGCCTTAGTAAACGAGCAGTACTTC. Its translation: CSATQASGRALVNEQYF.

This clonotype was counted only a few times. The V call is TRBV7-2, the J call TRBJ1-4, with D unresolved. V lost 3 bases and J 0 bases, leaving 11 bases between the germline ends. Germline lookup yields CDR1 SGHTA and CDR2 FQGNSA. The CDR3 runs to 16 residues. CDR3 amino acids: CASSLALIPTNEKLFF. CDR3 nucleotides: TGTGCCAGCAGCTTGGCGCTAATCCCAACTAATGAAAAACTGTTTTTT.

This clonotype was counted a few times. The chain couples TRBV29-1 to TRBJ2-5, with D unresolved. V was clipped by 4 bases and J by 2 bases, with 11 bases between them. Germline assignment: CDR1 SQVTM and CDR2 ANQGSEA. CDR3 size: 13 residues. The CDR3 loop is CSVVQDPQETQYF. CDR3 nucleotides: TGCAGCGTTGTTCAGGACCCTCAAGAGACCCAGTACTTC.

This clonotype was observed many times. The CDR3 coding sequence is TGTGCCAGCGGACACAATGAAAAACTGTTTTTT. This sequence encodes CASGHNEKLFF. V and J are TRBV6-2 or TRBV6-3 and TRBJ1-4; D is possibly TRBD1 (5 bases). Trimming cost V 8 bases and J 5 bases, with 6 bases left between them. The germline CDR1 and CDR2 sequences are MNHEY and SVGEGT. There are 11 residues in the CDR3.

This clonotype showed up many times. The chain is built from TRBV9 and TRBJ2-3; 11 nucleotides agree with TRBD2. The CDR3 is made up of 17 amino acids. The germline gives CDR1 SGDLS, CDR2 YYNGEE. J lost 2 bases, V lost 4 bases, and 9 bases had no gene match. The CDR3 DNA follows: TGTGCCAGCAGCTCTGGACTAGCGGGCTACCCCACAGATACGCAGTATTTT. Translated: CASSSGLAGYPTDTQYF. The whole variable domain, filled in from reference TRBV9 and TRBJ2-3, reads DSGVTQTPKHLITATGQRVTLRCSPRSGDLSVYWYQQSLDQGLQFLIQYYNGEERAKGNILERFSAQQFPDLHSELNLSSLELGDSALYFCASSSGLAGYPTDTQYFGPGTRLTVL.

J is TRBJ2-1 and V is TRBV29-1, with 8 bases identical to TRBD1. V lost 1 base and J lost 7; bases outside the gene matches: 9. The CDR3 spans 15 residues. Per germline, CDR1 SQVTM and CDR2 ANQGSEA. CDR3 in amino acids: CSVEVVQGVGNEQFF. The CDR3 DNA reads as TGCAGCGTTGAAGTCGTACAGGGGGTTGGTAATGAGCAGTTCTTC.

This clonotype has just a few counts. V and J are TRBV20-1 and TRBJ2-1, with D possibly being TRBD2 (6 bases). The germline V gene encodes CDR1 DFQATT and CDR2 SNEGSKA (reference sequence). V lost 4 bases to trimming and J lost 7 bases, with 20 bases between them. This CDR3 region has 15 residues. CDR3 loop: CSATQLGDWRNEQFF. CDR3 nucleotides: TGCAGTGCTACTCAACTGGGGGACTGGAGGAATGAGCAGTTCTTC.

This clonotype was seen more than once but under ten times. The CDR3 nucleotides are TGCGCCAGCAGCCAAGATTGGACTAGCGGTTCCTACGAGCAGTACTTC. Translated: CASSQDWTSGSYEQYF. The rearrangement uses TRBV4-3 and TRBJ2-7, with 10 bases that match TRBD2. The germline V gene encodes CDR1 LGHNA and CDR2 YSLEER. The CDR3 length is 16 residues. With V trimmed by 0 bases and J by 1 base, 3 bases remained unmatched.

This clonotype was counted only a few times. With a much larger clone just one base away, this may be a read error. The rearrangement joins TRBV18 to TRBJ1-2; D is ambiguous. Germline V gene sequence: CDR1 KGHSH, CDR2 LQKENI. There are 13 residues in the CDR3. The CDR3 is CASSPLERNGHTF. DNA for the CDR3: TGTGCCAGCTCACCGCTCGAACGGAATGGCCACACCTTC.

This clonotype showed up just a few times. This sequence joins TRBV19 and TRBJ2-6; perhaps TRBD1 as D (6 bases). Germline CDR1 LNHDA, CDR2 SQIVND (reference sequence). V shed 4 bases and J shed 18 bases, with 19 bases lying between them. The CDR3 sequence is 13 residues long. The CDR3 loop is CASSRRQDLPGTF. The CDR3 DNA sequence: TGTGCCAGTAGTAGAAGACAGGACCTCCCGGGGACTTTC.

This clonotype occurred a few times. V is TRBV7-2 and J is TRBJ2-1; TRBD2 aligns across 8 bases. Germline V gene sequence: CDR1 SGHTA, CDR2 FQGNSA. The trim removed 3 bases at V and 8 bases at J, leaving 6 bases unmatched. This CDR3 is 14 amino acids long. The CDR3 coding sequence is TGTGCCAGCAGCTTCCAGCGGGAGTATCATGAGCAGTTCTTC. Translating it yields CASSFQREYHEQFF.

At least ten counts were recorded for this clonotype. V is TRBV29-1 and J is TRBJ2-3, with D perhaps assigned TRBD1 or TRBD2 (6 bases each). The ends were cut back, 2 bases at V and 4 bases at J, with 16 bases in the middle. Per the germline V gene, CDR1 is SQVTM and CDR2 is ANQGSEA. The CDR3 runs to 15 residues. The CDR3 protein is CSVERGRGRADTQYF. In nucleotides, the CDR3 is TGCAGCGTTGAAAGAGGTCGGGGGCGGGCAGATACGCAGTATTTT.

This clonotype was counted between two and nine times. J is TRBJ2-1 and V is TRBV20-1; 14 nucleotides align to TRBD2. With V trimmed by 6 bases and J by 4 bases, 5 bases remained unmatched. This CDR3 is 15 amino acids long. Germline CDR1 DFQATT, CDR2 SNEGSKA (reference sequence). CDR3 region: CSATTSGRGYNEQFF. CDR3 coding DNA: TGCAGTGCCACGACTAGCGGGAGGGGGTACAATGAGCAGTTCTTC.